This TCR beta chain was captured in a study of T cells in Graves' hyperthyroidism and ophthalmopathy. Study-level findings and limits: Most expanded thyroid clonotypes above 0.001 recurred in blood. Model predictions of ophthalmopathy came a median around 6.5 months before onset.

The study collected blood at first hyperthyroidism diagnosis, before any ophthalmopathy symptoms arose. The source material, RNA transcripts, was used to amplify TCR beta CDR3 regions. The HTBI primer set served for first-round RT-PCR of the TCR CDR3. Each CDR3 protein gets one entry after TCRdb re-called the multiplex PCR reads with MiXCR. The data show 550,000 to 850,000 distinct CDR3 sequences, around 20% seen once. V lost 3 bases and J 5 bases, leaving 11 bases between the germline ends. Germline V lookup: CDR1 GTSNPN, CDR2 SVGIG (reference sequence). This CDR3 is 13 amino acids long. This clonotype was recorded many times. The antigen is undetermined.

The sequence came from a woman aged 50 to 60 with Graves' hyperthyroidism that later progressed to Graves' ophthalmopathy. Sample: blood. This chain connects TRBV30 to TRBJ1-5, with unresolved D. CDR3 DNA: TGTGCCTGGAGCGCGCATGTGGATCAGCCCCAGCATTTT. Residues: CAWSAHVDQPQHF.